The entry below gives a single T cell receptor beta chain sequence along with its context. This entry comes from a study of CD8 T cells in Susac syndrome. Trimming took 5 bases from V and 3 from J, leaving 13 bases between them. In germline, CDR1 is SGHVS, CDR2 FQNEAQ. The CDR3 contains 14 residues. RNA in amounts of roughly 0.45 to 1 ug was reverse transcribed with random hexamers. TCRdb reprocessed the immunoSEQ multiplex PCR reads via MiXCR and lists one record per CDR3 protein. The sample yields 110,000 or so distinct CDR3 sequences, 93% seen once. The sequence was collected from a human donor with multiple sclerosis. Sample: CD4+ T cells from PBMCs. The V call is TRBV7-8, the J call TRBJ2-5; D not resolved. The CDR3 loop reads CASSLTPSEETQYF. The DNA of the CDR3 is TGTGCCAGCAGCCTCACCCCCAGCGAAGAGACCCAGTACTTC.